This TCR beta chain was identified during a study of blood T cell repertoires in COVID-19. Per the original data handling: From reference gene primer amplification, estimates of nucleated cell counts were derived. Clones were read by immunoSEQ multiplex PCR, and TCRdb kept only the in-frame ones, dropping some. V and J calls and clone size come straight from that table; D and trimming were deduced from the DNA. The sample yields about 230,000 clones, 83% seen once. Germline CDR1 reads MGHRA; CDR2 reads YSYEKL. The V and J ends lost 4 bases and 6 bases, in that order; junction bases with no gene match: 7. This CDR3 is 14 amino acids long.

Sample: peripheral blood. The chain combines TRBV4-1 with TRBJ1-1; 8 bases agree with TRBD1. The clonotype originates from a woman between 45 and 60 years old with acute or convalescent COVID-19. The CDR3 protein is CASSRIQGAAEAFF. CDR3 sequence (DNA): TGCGCCAGCAGCCGAATCCAGGGGGCGGCTGAAGCTTTCTTT.